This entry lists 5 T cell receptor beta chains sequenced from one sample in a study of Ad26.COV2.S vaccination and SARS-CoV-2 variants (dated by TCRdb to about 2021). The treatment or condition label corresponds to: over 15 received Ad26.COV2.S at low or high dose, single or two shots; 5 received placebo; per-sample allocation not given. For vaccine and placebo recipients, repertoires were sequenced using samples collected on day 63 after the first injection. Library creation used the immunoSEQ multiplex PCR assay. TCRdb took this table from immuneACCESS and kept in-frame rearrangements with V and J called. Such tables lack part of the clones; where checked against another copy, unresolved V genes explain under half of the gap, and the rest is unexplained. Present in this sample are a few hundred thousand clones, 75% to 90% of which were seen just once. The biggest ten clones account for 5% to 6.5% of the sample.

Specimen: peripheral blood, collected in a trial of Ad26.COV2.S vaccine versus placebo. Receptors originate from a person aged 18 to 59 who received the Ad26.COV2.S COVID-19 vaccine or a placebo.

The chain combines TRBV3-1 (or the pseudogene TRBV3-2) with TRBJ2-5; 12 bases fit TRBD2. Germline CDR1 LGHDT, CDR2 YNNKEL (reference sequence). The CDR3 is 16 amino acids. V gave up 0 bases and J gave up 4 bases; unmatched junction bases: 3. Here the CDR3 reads CASSQDLAGGGETQYF. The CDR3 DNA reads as TGTGCCAGCAGCCAAGACCTAGCGGGAGGGGGAGAGACCCAGTACTTC.

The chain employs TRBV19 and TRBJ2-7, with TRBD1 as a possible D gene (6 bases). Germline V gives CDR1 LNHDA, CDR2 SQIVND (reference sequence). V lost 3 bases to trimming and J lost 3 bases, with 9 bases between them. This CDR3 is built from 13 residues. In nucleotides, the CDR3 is TGTGCCAGTAGTATCCCAGGGGTCTACGAGCAGTACTTC. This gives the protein CASSIPGVYEQYF.

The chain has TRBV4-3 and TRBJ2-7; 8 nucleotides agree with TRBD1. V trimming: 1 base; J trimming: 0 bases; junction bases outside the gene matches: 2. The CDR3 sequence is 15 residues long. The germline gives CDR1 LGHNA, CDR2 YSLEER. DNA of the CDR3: TGCGCCAGCAGCCAAGGCAGGGGGCTCTCCTACGAGCAGTACTTC. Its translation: CASSQGRGLSYEQYF.

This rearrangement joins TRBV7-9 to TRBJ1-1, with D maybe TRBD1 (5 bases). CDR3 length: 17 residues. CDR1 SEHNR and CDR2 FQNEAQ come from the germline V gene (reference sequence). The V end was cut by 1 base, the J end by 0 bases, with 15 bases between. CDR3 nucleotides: TGTGCCAGCAGCTTAGGTGGCAAGGGGTGGGTGAACACTGAAGCTTTCTTT. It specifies CASSLGGKGWVNTEAFF.

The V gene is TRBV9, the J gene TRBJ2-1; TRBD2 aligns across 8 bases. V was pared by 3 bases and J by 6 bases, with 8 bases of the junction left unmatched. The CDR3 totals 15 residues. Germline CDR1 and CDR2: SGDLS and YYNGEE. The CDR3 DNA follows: TGTGCCAGCAGCGCCAGCGGGAGTACCGGCAATGAGCAGTTCTTC. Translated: CASSASGSTGNEQFF.